Listed here are 20 T cell receptor beta chains from one sample, sequenced in a study of blood T cell repertoires in COVID-19 (TCRdb year 2020). The library was made by the immunoSEQ multiplex PCR assay. The table was pulled from immuneACCESS by TCRdb, which kept in-frame rearrangements only. Such tables lose some clones; where checked, under half of the loss comes from unresolved V genes, and the rest has no known cause. The sample table lists more than 100,000 clones, around 82% of them with a count of one. Clones ranked in the top ten supply around 1.4% of the sample. What was sequenced was peripheral blood. These receptors came from a man aged 55 to 70 with acute or convalescent COVID-19.

The V gene is TRBV6-5, the J gene TRBJ1-3; D might be TRBD1 (6 bases). Germline assignment: CDR1 MNHEY and CDR2 SVGAGI. The CDR3 has 14 residues. V was cut by 2 bases and J by 3 bases, with 8 bases left in between. DNA for the CDR3: TGTGCCAGCAGTTACCAACAGGGTGGAAACACCATATATTTT. Encoded protein: CASSYQQGGNTIYF.

V and J are TRBV19 and TRBJ1-5, with TRBD1 matching 7 bases. The ends lost 5 bases at V and 7 bases at J; junction bases unmatched: 14. CDR1 LNHDA and CDR2 SQIVND come from the germline V gene (reference sequence). The CDR3 covers 16 residues. The CDR3 loop reads CASSPLRQGKNQPQHF. Written as DNA, the CDR3 is TGTGCCAGTAGTCCCCTCCGACAGGGAAAAAACCAGCCCCAGCATTTT.

V usage is TRBV24-1 and J usage is TRBJ2-5; 9 positions match TRBD1. The CDR3 spans 16 residues. Germline loops: CDR1 KGHDR, CDR2 SFDVKD. V lost 4 bases, J lost 4 bases, and 9 bases stayed unmatched. The CDR3 DNA follows: TGTGCCACCAGTGACGCCGGGACAGGGCCACTAGAGACCCAGTACTTC. Translating gives CATSDAGTGPLETQYF.

The chain couples TRBV11-2 to TRBJ2-3; 8 positions agree with TRBD1. Germline lookup yields CDR1 SGHAT and CDR2 FQNNGV. This CDR3 has 14 amino acids. J was trimmed by 5 bases and V by 5 bases; bases with no gene match: 6. This CDR3 is CASSPAGGQDTQYF. CDR3 in DNA: TGTGCCAGCAGCCCAGCAGGGGGCCAAGATACGCAGTATTTT.

The genes are TRBV5-6 and TRBJ2-3; no clear D gene. The CDR3 contains 12 residues. The V and J ends lost 3 bases and 5 bases respectively, with 7 bases between them. Germline V gives CDR1 SGHDT, CDR2 YYEEEE. The DNA for the CDR3 is TGTGCCAGCAGCTCCGAGCGAGATACGCAGTATTTT. Protein product: CASSSERDTQYF.

The rearrangement links TRBV2 to TRBJ1-2, with 9 bases that match TRBD1. J gave up 7 bases and V 5 bases, and 5 bases lay outside the gene matches. This CDR3 spans 13 amino acids. CDR1 and CDR2 (germline): SNHLY, FYNNEI. This chain's CDR3 is CASSYTGGGGYTF. CDR3 DNA: TGTGCCAGCAGTTATACAGGGGGCGGTGGCTACACCTTC.

This clone has only one observation. The chain joins TRBV20-1 to TRBJ2-1, with 9 bases fitting TRBD2. The V gene end was trimmed by 3 bases and the J gene end by 7 bases; junction bases not matched to a gene: 13. The V gene's germline CDR1 is DFQATT and CDR2 SNEGSKA (reference sequence). The CDR3 sequence is 16 residues long. CDR3 nucleotide sequence: TGCAGTGCTAGTGGTATCGCGGGGGGGAAGGGGAATGAGCAGTTCTTC. Residues: CSASGIAGGKGNEQFF.

DNA of the CDR3: TGTGCCAGCAGCTTGAGATTGTCTAATGAAAAACTGTTTTTT. Translated, it gives CASSLRLSNEKLFF. The chain joins TRBV7-2 to TRBJ1-4; no clear D gene. V was trimmed by 3 bases and J by 3 bases, leaving 8 bases between them. The CDR3 sequence is 14 residues long. The germline V gene encodes CDR1 SGHTA and CDR2 FQGNSA.

V gene TRBV14 combines with J gene TRBJ2-5; D is perhaps TRBD1 (7 bases). Trimming stripped 0 bases from V and 5 bases from J, with 19 bases between. The germline gives CDR1 SGHDN, CDR2 FVKESK. The CDR3 is 17 amino acids. CDR3 nucleotides: TGTGCCAGCAGCCAAGAGATGCGGGACAGAAGCTTTGAGACCCAGTACTTC. It is translated as CASSQEMRDRSFETQYF.

This clone showed up just once. The gene calls are TRBV5-4 and TRBJ2-7, with TRBD1 identical over 9 bases. The CDR3 contains 16 residues. J gave up 2 bases and V 4 bases, and 10 bases lay outside the gene matches. Germline CDR1 reads SGHNT; CDR2 reads YYREEE (reference sequence). CDR3 amino acids: CASSSIRDRVAYEQYF. The DNA of the CDR3 is TGTGCCAGCAGCAGTATCCGGGACAGGGTAGCCTACGAGCAGTACTTC.

The chain combines TRBV9 with TRBJ2-7, with D unclear. V lost 3 bases, J lost 6 bases, and 7 bases lay in between. The CDR3 extends over 11 amino acids. Looked up from germline, CDR1 is SGDLS and CDR2 is YYNGEE. The CDR3 spells CASSAGSEQYF. The CDR3 bases are TGTGCCAGCAGCGCCGGTAGCGAGCAGTACTTC.

Details on this clone: This specimen includes other DNA sequences encoding the same CDR3. V gene TRBV12-3 or TRBV12-4 combines with J gene TRBJ2-5; D unclear. This CDR3 spans 11 amino acids. V was trimmed by 5 bases and J by 2 bases, leaving 3 bases between them. CDR3: CASSRQETQYF. Here the CDR3 DNA reads TGTGCCAGCAGTCGTCAAGAGACCCAGTACTTC.

V usage is TRBV19 and J usage is TRBJ1-5; 8 bases line up with TRBD1. The V gene end was trimmed by 3 bases and the J gene end by 5 bases; junction bases not matched to a gene: 6. CDR1 LNHDA and CDR2 SQIVND come from the germline V gene (reference sequence). This CDR3 comprises 15 residues. CDR3 region: CASSITRGLDQPQHF. CDR3 coding DNA: TGTGCCAGTAGTATCACCAGGGGGCTGGATCAGCCCCAGCATTTT.

The V call is TRBV6-5, the J call TRBJ2-1; 7 nucleotides agree with TRBD2. Germline CDR1 reads MNHEY; CDR2 reads SVGAGI. V dropped 2 bases and J dropped 4; count of bases not matched to a gene: 8. The CDR3 covers 16 residues. CDR3 nucleotides: TGTGCCAGCAGTTACACGGGAGGCCCTCCTTACAATGAGCAGTTCTTC. The encoded protein is CASSYTGGPPYNEQFF.

This chain joins TRBV27 and TRBJ1-6; D might be TRBD1 (6 bases). Looked up from germline, CDR1 is MNHEY and CDR2 is SMNVEV (reference sequence). Deletions cut 2 bases from V and 16 bases from J, with 12 bases between. This CDR3 region has 12 residues. The CDR3 sequence is CASSLPGQSLHF. Here the CDR3 DNA reads TGTGCCAGCAGTTTACCGGGACAATCTCTCCACTTT.

In regard to this clone: The same CDR3 arises from other DNA sequences in this sample as well. The chain has TRBV6-5 and TRBJ2-7; the D gene is possibly TRBD1 (6 bases). The CDR3 has 13 residues. Germline-derived CDR1 and CDR2 are MNHEY and SVGAGI. V dropped 6 bases and J dropped 1 base, with 10 bases sitting between them. CDR3 residues: CASRRQASYEQYF. The DNA for the CDR3 is TGTGCCAGCAGGAGACAGGCATCCTACGAGCAGTACTTC.

The chain uses TRBV19 and TRBJ1-2; TRBD1 matches 7 bases. Germline CDR1 reads LNHDA; CDR2 reads SQIVND (reference sequence). The CDR3 runs to 15 residues. The V gene end was trimmed by 5 bases and the J gene end by 0 bases; junction bases not matched to a gene: 6. The CDR3 loop reads CASSLDRSTNYGYTF. The CDR3 bases are TGTGCCAGTAGTTTGGACAGGAGCACTAACTATGGCTACACCTTC.

This clone was detected a few times. J is TRBJ2-7 and V is TRBV6-1; D is perhaps TRBD1 (5 bases). Germline CDR1 and CDR2: MNHNS and SASEGT. V was shortened by 1 base and J by 6 bases, with 13 bases between the two germline ends. The CDR3 totals 14 residues. The CDR3 spells CASSEVGREAEQYF. CDR3 coding DNA: TGTGCCAGCAGTGAAGTGGGCAGGGAAGCCGAGCAGTACTTC.

Only one count was recorded for this clone. The chain recombines TRBV5-1 with TRBJ2-7, with a possible D match to TRBD1 (5 bases). Germline assignment: CDR1 SGHRS and CDR2 YFSETQ. The CDR3 contains 16 residues. V lost 0 bases, J lost 0 bases, and 13 bases lay in between. CDR3 protein: CASSLGQLSYSYEQYF. The CDR3 nucleotides read TGCGCCAGCAGCTTGGGACAGCTATCTTACTCCTACGAGCAGTACTTC.

The gene calls are TRBV9 and TRBJ1-6; 7 bases are shared with TRBD1. V shed 0 bases and J 6 bases; nucleotides not matched to a gene: 6. Germline assignment: CDR1 SGDLS and CDR2 YYNGEE. This CDR3 contains 16 residues. In DNA, the CDR3 is TGTGCCAGCAGCGTAGGCGTCGGGACAGTTAATTCACCCCTCCACTTT. It encodes CASSVGVGTVNSPLHF.